These T cell receptor beta chains were read from a single sample in a study of blood T cell repertoires in COVID-19. Measured with immunoSEQ multiplex PCR; TCRdb has only the in-frame clones, and not every one. The sample consists of about 190,000 clones, less than 85% of them appearing once. The sample was peripheral blood. All receptors derive from a man aged 45-65 years who had recovered from COVID-19. Both conserved end residues are part of each CDR3. The order of the fields is CDR3 DNA, CDR3 protein, clone size, V gene, D gene, J gene. D genes are given only for firm matches. A row's size may be missing; if present it is once, few, many or a size class.

CDR3 DNA: TGTGCCAGCATTGCGGGAGAGGGCACAGATACGCAGTATTTT
CDR3 protein: CASIAGEGTDTQYF
clone size: .
V gene: TRBV2
D gene: TRBD2
J gene: TRBJ2-3

CDR3 DNA: TGTGCCTGGAGACGCAGCGGGAGGGCACAACCCGAGCAGTACTTC
CDR3 protein: CAWRRSGRAQPEQYF
clone size: .
V gene: TRBV30
D gene: TRBD2
J gene: TRBJ2-7

CDR3 DNA: TGTGCCAGTAGTATAGGACAGGTGTCTATGAACACTGAAGCTTTCTTT
CDR3 protein: CASSIGQVSMNTEAFF
clone size: .
V gene: TRBV19
D gene: .
J gene: TRBJ1-1

CDR3 DNA: TGTGCCACTTGGGGGGACTACTCTGGAAACACCATATATTTT
CDR3 protein: CATWGDYSGNTIYF
clone size: .
V gene: TRBV28
D gene: .
J gene: TRBJ1-3

CDR3 DNA: TGTGCCAGCGCGTGGACTAGCGGGAGGAGCTCCTACGAGCAGTACTTC
CDR3 protein: CASAWTSGRSSYEQYF
clone size: .
V gene: TRBV18
D gene: TRBD2
J gene: TRBJ2-7

CDR3 DNA: TGTGCCAGCAGTTTGCCGGGACTAGCGCGCACAGATACGCAGTATTTT
CDR3 protein: CASSLPGLARTDTQYF
clone size: once
V gene: TRBV5-6
D gene: TRBD2
J gene: TRBJ2-3

CDR3 DNA: TGTGCCAGCAGTTTTCGGGAGCAGTACTTC
CDR3 protein: CASSFREQYF
clone size: .
V gene: TRBV28
D gene: .
J gene: TRBJ2-7

CDR3 DNA: TGTGCCAGCAGCTTAGAGGGGCGAGAGACCCAGTACTTC
CDR3 protein: CASSLEGRETQYF
clone size: .
V gene: TRBV7-8
D gene: .
J gene: TRBJ2-5

CDR3 DNA: TGTGCCAGCAGGCCATCGACAGGCCACCATCAGCCCCAGCATTTT
CDR3 protein: CASRPSTGHHQPQHF
clone size: .
V gene: TRBV6-6
D gene: .
J gene: TRBJ1-5

CDR3 DNA: TGCGCCAGCAGCCCAGGGTTGGGGTACGAGCAGTACTTC
CDR3 protein: CASSPGLGYEQYF
clone size: few
V gene: TRBV10-1
D gene: .
J gene: TRBJ2-7

CDR3 DNA: TGCAGCGTCCTGGACATTTTCTACGAGCAGTACTTC
CDR3 protein: CSVLDIFYEQYF
clone size: few
V gene: TRBV29-1
D gene: .
J gene: TRBJ2-7

CDR3 DNA: TGTGCCATCAGTGAGTCGGCACTAGCGGGAGTGGGGTCCTACAATGAGCAGTTCTTC
CDR3 protein: CAISESALAGVGSYNEQFF
clone size: .
V gene: TRBV10-3
D gene: TRBD2
J gene: TRBJ2-1

CDR3 DNA: TGTGCCAGCAGCCAACTCCAGGGGGGCGGAGGCTACACCTTC
CDR3 protein: CASSQLQGGGGYTF
clone size: .
V gene: TRBV14
D gene: TRBD1
J gene: TRBJ1-2

CDR3 DNA: TGTGCCAGCCCTATCTATGGCTACACCTTC
CDR3 protein: CASPIYGYTF
clone size: .
V gene: TRBV21-1
D gene: .
J gene: TRBJ1-2

CDR3 DNA: TGTGCCAGCAGACGAGGACTAGCGGGACGGTTCGAGCAGTACTTC
CDR3 protein: CASRRGLAGRFEQYF
clone size: .
V gene: TRBV3-1/TRBV3-2
D gene: TRBD2
J gene: TRBJ2-7

CDR3 DNA: TGTGCCAGCAGTTGGGGCAGTGAAAAACTGTTTTTT
CDR3 protein: CASSWGSEKLFF
clone size: .
V gene: TRBV12-3/TRBV12-4
D gene: .
J gene: TRBJ1-4

CDR3 DNA: TGTGCCAGCAGTTTAAGGGCTAGCGGCTTGAACGACGAGCAGTACTTC
CDR3 protein: CASSLRASGLNDEQYF
clone size: few
V gene: TRBV28
D gene: TRBD2
J gene: TRBJ2-7

CDR3 DNA: TGTGCCAGCAGCTCCGGGACAGGGACCCTCCTTTCCAATGAGCAGTTCTTC
CDR3 protein: CASSSGTGTLLSNEQFF
clone size: .
V gene: TRBV7-6
D gene: TRBD1
J gene: TRBJ2-1

CDR3 DNA: TGTGCCAGCAGTGAAGGGTACAGGGTTAATGAGCAGTTCTTC
CDR3 protein: CASSEGYRVNEQFF
clone size: .
V gene: TRBV6-1
D gene: .
J gene: TRBJ2-1

CDR3 DNA: TGTGCCAGTCAGGGGTTCGACTATGGCTACACCTTC
CDR3 protein: CASQGFDYGYTF
clone size: few
V gene: TRBV25-1
D gene: .
J gene: TRBJ1-2

CDR3 DNA: TGTGCCTGGAGAGATCGGGGGCCCCAGCATTTT
CDR3 protein: CAWRDRGPQHF
clone size: once
V gene: TRBV30
D gene: .
J gene: TRBJ1-5

CDR3 DNA: TGTGCCTGGGGGACAGGAAACACCATATATTTT
CDR3 protein: CAWGTGNTIYF
clone size: .
V gene: TRBV30
D gene: .
J gene: TRBJ1-3

CDR3 DNA: TGTGCCAGCAGACGGACTAGCGGCACAGATACGCAGTATTTT
CDR3 protein: CASRRTSGTDTQYF
clone size: .
V gene: TRBV3-1/TRBV3-2
D gene: TRBD2
J gene: TRBJ2-3

CDR3 DNA: TGTGCCAGCAGCCACAATTACGAGCAGTACTTC
CDR3 protein: CASSHNYEQYF
clone size: .
V gene: TRBV3-1/TRBV3-2
D gene: .
J gene: TRBJ2-7

CDR3 DNA: TGCAGTGCTAGTCCCGGGGAGACCTACAATGAGCAGTTCTTC
CDR3 protein: CSASPGETYNEQFF
clone size: .
V gene: TRBV20-1
D gene: .
J gene: TRBJ2-1

CDR3 DNA: TGTGCCAGCAGTTTATCTAGCGGGTCCAATGAGCAGTTCTTC
CDR3 protein: CASSLSSGSNEQFF
clone size: .
V gene: TRBV27
D gene: TRBD2
J gene: TRBJ2-1

CDR3 DNA: TGTGCCAGCAGCCCCGGGAGGACTAACTATGGCTACACCTTC
CDR3 protein: CASSPGRTNYGYTF
clone size: once
V gene: TRBV11-1
D gene: .
J gene: TRBJ1-2

CDR3 DNA: TGTGCCAGTAGCCCTGGGACAGTAGACTACGAGCAGTACTTC
CDR3 protein: CASSPGTVDYEQYF
clone size: .
V gene: TRBV19
D gene: TRBD1
J gene: TRBJ2-7

CDR3 DNA: TGTGCCAGCAGTGAATATGGGGAGAGCTATGGCTACACCTTC
CDR3 protein: CASSEYGESYGYTF
clone size: few
V gene: TRBV25-1
D gene: .
J gene: TRBJ1-2

CDR3 DNA: TGTGCCAGCTCAGCGGACCAGGGGGGCACAGATACGCAGTATTTT
CDR3 protein: CASSADQGGTDTQYF
clone size: .
V gene: TRBV18
D gene: TRBD1
J gene: TRBJ2-3

CDR3 DNA: TGTGCCAGTAGGGAGAAACAGGGGGGGGACCATGGCTACACCTTC
CDR3 protein: CASREKQGGDHGYTF
clone size: .
V gene: TRBV27
D gene: TRBD1
J gene: TRBJ1-2

CDR3 DNA: TGTGCCAGCAGCCAAGTTAACAGGGGGTATGGCTACACCTTC
CDR3 protein: CASSQVNRGYGYTF
clone size: few
V gene: TRBV3-1/TRBV3-2
D gene: TRBD1
J gene: TRBJ1-2

CDR3 DNA: TGTGCCATCGCGGACAGGGACACTGAAGCTTTCTTT
CDR3 protein: CAIADRDTEAFF
clone size: few
V gene: TRBV24-1
D gene: TRBD1
J gene: TRBJ1-1

CDR3 DNA: TGTGCCAGCAGTGAACCTCCGGAGGGTTTCTACGAGCAGTACTTC
CDR3 protein: CASSEPPEGFYEQYF
clone size: .
V gene: TRBV25-1
D gene: .
J gene: TRBJ2-7

CDR3 DNA: TGTGCCTGGAGTAGGGGGAGGGCCTCAGATACGCAGTATTTT
CDR3 protein: CAWSRGRASDTQYF
clone size: once
V gene: TRBV30
D gene: .
J gene: TRBJ2-3

CDR3 DNA: TGTGCCAGCAGCCCGAGGGTGAGCACGGACGAGCAGTTCTTC
CDR3 protein: CASSPRVSTDEQFF
clone size: few
V gene: TRBV7-9
D gene: .
J gene: TRBJ2-1

CDR3 DNA: TGTGCCAGCAGCCTACTTCTAGCGGCTGGCGAGCAGTACTTC
CDR3 protein: CASSLLLAAGEQYF
clone size: .
V gene: TRBV2
D gene: TRBD2
J gene: TRBJ2-7

CDR3 DNA: TGTGCCAGCAGTTTACTGAGGGACAGACGAGAAGCTTTCTTT
CDR3 protein: CASSLLRDRREAFF
clone size: .
V gene: TRBV27
D gene: TRBD1
J gene: TRBJ1-1

CDR3 DNA: TGTGCCAGCAGCCTCGGGACAGGGAATGGCTACACCTTC
CDR3 protein: CASSLGTGNGYTF
clone size: .
V gene: TRBV9
D gene: TRBD1
J gene: TRBJ1-2

CDR3 DNA: TGTGCCAGTAGTATCAGCGGAACTAGCACAGATACGCAGTATTTT
CDR3 protein: CASSISGTSTDTQYF
clone size: .
V gene: TRBV19
D gene: .
J gene: TRBJ2-3

CDR3 DNA: TGTGCCAGCAGCTTTAGGGGAACTAATGAAAAACTGTTTTTT
CDR3 protein: CASSFRGTNEKLFF
clone size: few
V gene: TRBV7-8
D gene: .
J gene: TRBJ1-4